This entry lists 16 T cell receptor beta chains sequenced from one sample in a study of cytomegalovirus exposure and HLA in healthy donors. The PCR was carried out with 60 Vbeta primers and 13 Jbeta primers. Data came from immunoSEQ multiplex PCR; TCRdb stores just in-frame clones and leaves some out. The sample comprises about 160,000 clones, 85% of which are singletons, and 2% to 2.5% rests with the top ten. The sequenced sample was PBMCs. Receptors were obtained from a man younger than 30 in good health and CMV-seropositive.

The count of this clone is one. The V gene is TRBV27, the J gene TRBJ2-2, with a possible D match to TRBD2 (5 bases). With 7 bases removed from V and 9 bases from J, the gap between germline ends came to 15 bases. Germline V gives CDR1 MNHEY, CDR2 SMNVEV (reference sequence). This CDR3 spans 13 amino acids. This chain's CDR3 is CASTLTGSRELFF. The CDR3 nucleotides read TGTGCCAGCACCCTCACGGGGTCCAGGGAGCTGTTTTTT.

The gene calls are TRBV7-9 and TRBJ1-6; tentatively, D is TRBD1 (5 bases). Trimming stripped 2 bases from V and 8 bases from J, with 10 bases between. The germline CDR1 and CDR2 sequences are SEHNR and FQNEAQ (reference sequence). The CDR3 is 14 residues long. CDR3 protein: CASSLSGSHSPLHF. DNA of the CDR3: TGTGCCAGCAGCTTATCAGGGTCCCATTCACCCCTCCACTTT.

The rearrangement links TRBV13 to TRBJ2-5; possibly TRBD2 for D (7 bases). CDR1 is PRHDT and CDR2 is FYEKMQ in the germline V gene (reference sequence). Trimming cost V 7 bases and J 5 bases, with 23 bases left between them. The CDR3 runs 16 residues. CDR3 nucleotides: TGTGCCAGCACCCCCCCCGCGGGGGCCCCGGAGGAGACCCAGTACTTC. Encoded protein: CASTPPAGAPEETQYF.

The rearrangement links TRBV9 to TRBJ2-7; 8 bases map to TRBD2. Germline lookup yields CDR1 SGDLS and CDR2 YYNGEE. V shed 6 bases and J 1 base; nucleotides not matched to a gene: 6. CDR3 length: 14 amino acids. CDR3 nucleotide sequence: TGTGCCAGCAACCTCGGGGGGGGGTCCTACGAGCAGTACTTC. Translating gives CASNLGGGSYEQYF.

About this clone: Distinct nucleotide sequences in the sample also encode this CDR3. The V gene is TRBV10-1, the J gene TRBJ1-1; no reliable D call. The CDR3 totals 14 residues. From germline, CDR1 is WNHNN and CDR2 SYGVQD (reference sequence). Trimming removed 3 bases from V and 2 bases from J, with 10 bases in between. The CDR3 loop reads CASSEGRTNTEAFF. The CDR3 DNA is TGCGCCAGCAGTGAAGGCAGGACTAACACTGAAGCTTTCTTT.

The chain uses TRBV19 and TRBJ1-1; D is uncertain. Trimming pared 3 bases from V and 7 bases from J, leaving 9 bases between. The germline V gene encodes CDR1 LNHDA and CDR2 SQIVND (reference sequence). The CDR3 is 12 amino acids. This chain's CDR3 is CASSIEGIEAFF. In DNA, the CDR3 is TGTGCCAGTAGTATTGAGGGAATTGAAGCTTTCTTT.

CDR3 bases: TGCGCCAGCAGCTTGGTCCCCCAGGGGGTGGAGACCCAGTACTTC. Its protein is CASSLVPQGVETQYF. The V gene is TRBV5-1, the J gene TRBJ2-5, with 7 bases lining up with TRBD1. CDR3 length: 15 amino acids. The J segment lost 5 bases and the V segment lost 0 bases, leaving 7 bases of the junction unmatched. CDR1 and CDR2 from the germline V gene are SGHRS and YFSETQ.

The genes are TRBV11-2 and TRBJ1-2; 8 bases fit TRBD1. CDR1 and CDR2 (germline): SGHAT, FQNNGV. CDR3 length: 13 residues. J was trimmed by 7 bases and V by 5 bases; bases with no gene match: 6. The CDR3 reads CASSPAGGGGYTF. DNA for the CDR3: TGTGCCAGCAGCCCCGCAGGGGGCGGTGGCTACACCTTC.

The rearrangement joins TRBV29-1 to TRBJ1-2; 7 bases align to TRBD1. After removal of 7 bases from V and 4 bases from J, the junction contained 9 bases not matched to a gene. Germline V gene sequence: CDR1 SQVTM, CDR2 ANQGSEA. The CDR3 length is 13 residues. The CDR3 DNA follows: TGCAGCGCTCCGACAGGGAGTGGCTATGGCTACACCTTC. This codes for CSAPTGSGYGYTF.

The V call is TRBV7-3, the J call TRBJ1-1; a possible D gene is TRBD1 (5 bases). CDR1 and CDR2 (germline): SGHTA, FQGTGA. V was cut by 1 base and J by 5 bases, with 17 bases left in between. The CDR3 is 16 amino acids. Here the CDR3 DNA reads TGTGCCAGCAGCTTAAGTTTTCAGGGTTCTTTGACTGAAGCTTTCTTT. Its protein product is CASSLSFQGSLTEAFF.

J is TRBJ1-5 and V is TRBV7-9; possible D gene TRBD1, 5 bases. The CDR3 consists of 14 residues. From germline, CDR1 is SEHNR and CDR2 FQNEAQ (reference sequence). The V and J ends lost 8 bases and 2 bases respectively, with 13 bases between them. CDR3 sequence reads: CASHPGGGNQPQHF. The CDR3 DNA reads as TGTGCCAGCCACCCGGGGGGAGGCAATCAGCCCCAGCATTTT.

This clone was counted once. The gene calls are TRBV18 and TRBJ2-3, with TRBD1 matching over 10 bases. The CDR3 consists of 15 residues. Per the germline V gene, CDR1 is KGHSH and CDR2 is LQKENI. V gave up 4 bases and J gave up 2 bases; unmatched junction bases: 3. DNA for the CDR3: TGTGCCAGCTCACGACAGGGGGCGACCACAGATACGCAGTATTTT. The encoded protein is CASSRQGATTDTQYF.

The chain couples TRBV5-1 to TRBJ1-1; 8 bases align to TRBD1. V lost 4 bases, J lost 3 bases, and 2 bases stayed unmatched. Germline V gene data show CDR1 as SGHRS and CDR2 as YFSETQ. The CDR3 sequence is 13 residues long. CDR3 in DNA: TGCGCCAGCAGCCTGACAGGGGACACTGAAGCTTTCTTT. As protein: CASSLTGDTEAFF.

Here the CDR3 reads CASSLDTAGTDTQYF. Here the CDR3 DNA reads TGCGCCAGCAGCTTGGATACGGCGGGCACAGATACGCAGTATTTT. V gene TRBV5-1 combines with J gene TRBJ2-3; D is unclear. The V end was cut by 0 bases, the J end by 1 base, with 9 bases between. CDR1 and CDR2 (germline): SGHRS, YFSETQ. The CDR3 runs 15 residues.

This chain uses TRBV7-2 with TRBJ1-6; D is ambiguous. Germline V gene data show CDR1 as SGHTA and CDR2 as FQGNSA. V lost 4 bases, J lost 9 bases, and 16 bases lay in between. The CDR3 is 15 residues long. The CDR3 DNA follows: TGTGCCAGCAGCTCGGGAGGAGATCTAGGTTCACCCCTCCACTTT. This gives the protein CASSSGGDLGSPLHF.

J is TRBJ2-1 and V is TRBV13; TRBD1 aligns across 7 bases. Germline V gene data show CDR1 as PRHDT and CDR2 as FYEKMQ (reference sequence). The CDR3 is 14 amino acids. V gave up 0 bases and J gave up 8 bases; unmatched junction bases: 4. The CDR3, as DNA: TGTGCCAGCAGCTTAGGCAGGGGACAGTATGAGCAGTTCTTC. Translation gives CASSLGRGQYEQFF.